This T cell receptor (beta chain) came from a study of blood T cell repertoires in COVID-19. V was shortened by 7 bases and J by 6 bases, with 10 bases between the two germline ends. The CDR3 runs 12 residues. Germline values: CDR1 SGHTS, CDR2 YDEGEE. The Seattle patients joined while their infection was active and were tracked longitudinally afterward. Libraries were prepared by immunoSEQ multiplex PCR; TCRdb keeps only in-frame clonotypes and omits some of them. Among around 320,000 clones listed, about nine tenths were seen once. This clonotype was sampled from a woman under 40 with COVID-19, enrolled during active disease. The chain has TRBV5-8 and TRBJ1-4, with no clear D. The sequencing input was peripheral blood. The CDR3 DNA sequence: TGTGCCAGCTCCGGTCTTGATGAAAAACTGTTTTTT. The encoded protein is CASSGLDEKLFF.